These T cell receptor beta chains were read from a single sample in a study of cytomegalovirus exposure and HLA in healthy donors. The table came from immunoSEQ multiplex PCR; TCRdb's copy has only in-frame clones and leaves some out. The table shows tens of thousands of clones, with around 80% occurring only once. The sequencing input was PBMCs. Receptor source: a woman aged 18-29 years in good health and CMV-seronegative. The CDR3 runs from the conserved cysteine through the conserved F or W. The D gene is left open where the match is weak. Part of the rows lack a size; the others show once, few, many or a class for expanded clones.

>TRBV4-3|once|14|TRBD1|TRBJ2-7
CASSRGQGAYEQYF
TGCGCCAGCAGCCGCGGACAGGGGGCTTACGAGCAGTACTTC
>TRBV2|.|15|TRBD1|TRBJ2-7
CASSGGQLHTYEQYF
TGTGCCAGCAGTGGGGGACAGTTACATACCTACGAGCAGTACTTC
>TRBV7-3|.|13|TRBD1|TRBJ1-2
CASSLGTGGGYTF
TGTGCCAGCAGCTTAGGGACAGGGGGTGGCTACACCTTC
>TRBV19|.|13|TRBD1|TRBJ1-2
CASSARDRDGYTF
TGTGCCAGTAGTGCCCGGGACAGGGATGGCTACACCTTC
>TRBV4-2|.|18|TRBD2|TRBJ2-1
CASSLAVISLFPYNEQFF
TGTGCCAGCTCTCTAGCGGTGATCTCCCTTTTCCCCTACAATGAGCAGTTCTTC
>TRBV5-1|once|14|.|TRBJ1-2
CASSLDGGGYGYPF
TGCGCCAGCAGCTTGGACGGGGGAGGCTATGGCTACCCCTTC
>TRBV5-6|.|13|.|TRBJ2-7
CASSETDPYEQYF
TGTGCCAGCAGCGAGACAGACCCCTACGAGCAGTACTTC
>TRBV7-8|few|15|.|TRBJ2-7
CASSIEEGSSYEQYF
TGTGCCAGCAGCATCGAGGAGGGGAGCTCCTACGAGCAGTACTTC
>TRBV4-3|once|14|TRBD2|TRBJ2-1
CASSQGLAPSVQFF
TGCGCCAGCAGCCAAGGACTAGCCCCTAGCGTGCAGTTCTTC
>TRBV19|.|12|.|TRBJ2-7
CASSIPSDEQYF
TGCGCCAGTAGTATCCCCTCCGACGAGCAGTACTTC
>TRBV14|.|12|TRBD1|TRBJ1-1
CASSREGAVAFF
TGTGCCAGCAGCCGTGAGGGGGCAGTAGCTTTCTTT
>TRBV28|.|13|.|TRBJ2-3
CASSYTITDTQYF
TGTGCCAGCAGTTACACAATCACAGATACGCAGTATTTT
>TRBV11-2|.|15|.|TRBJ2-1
CASSLITSSYNEQFF
TGTGCCAGCAGCTTAATTACGAGCTCCTACAATGAGCAGTTCTTC
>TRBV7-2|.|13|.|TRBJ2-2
CASSPLNTGELFF
TGTGCCAGCAGCCCACTGAACACCGGGGAGCTGTTTTTT
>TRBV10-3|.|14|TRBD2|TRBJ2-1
CAISDQREGREQFF
TGTGCCATCAGTGACCAGCGGGAGGGCCGTGAGCAGTTCTTC
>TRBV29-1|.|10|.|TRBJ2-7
CSVLEYEQYF
TGCAGCGTTCTGGAGTACGAGCAGTACTTC
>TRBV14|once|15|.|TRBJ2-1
CASSRERVLYNEQFF
TGTGCCAGCAGCCGTGAGAGGGTGTTGTACAATGAGCAGTTCTTC
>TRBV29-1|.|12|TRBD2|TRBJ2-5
CSVDRAGATQYF
TGCAGCGTTGATCGAGCGGGAGCGACCCAGTACTTC
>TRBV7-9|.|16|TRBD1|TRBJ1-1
CASSPGQGNSNTEAFF
TGTGCCAGCAGCCCGGGACAGGGGAATTCGAACACTGAAGCTTTCTTT
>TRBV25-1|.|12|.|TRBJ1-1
CASTKGVTEAFF
TGTGCCAGCACCAAGGGGGTCACTGAAGCTTTCTTT
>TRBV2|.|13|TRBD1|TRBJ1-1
CASSGDRNTEAFF
TGTGCCAGCAGTGGGGACAGGAACACTGAAGCTTTCTTT
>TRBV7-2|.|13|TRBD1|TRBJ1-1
CASSYLGGSEAFF
TGTGCCAGCAGCTACCTAGGGGGCTCTGAAGCTTTCTTT